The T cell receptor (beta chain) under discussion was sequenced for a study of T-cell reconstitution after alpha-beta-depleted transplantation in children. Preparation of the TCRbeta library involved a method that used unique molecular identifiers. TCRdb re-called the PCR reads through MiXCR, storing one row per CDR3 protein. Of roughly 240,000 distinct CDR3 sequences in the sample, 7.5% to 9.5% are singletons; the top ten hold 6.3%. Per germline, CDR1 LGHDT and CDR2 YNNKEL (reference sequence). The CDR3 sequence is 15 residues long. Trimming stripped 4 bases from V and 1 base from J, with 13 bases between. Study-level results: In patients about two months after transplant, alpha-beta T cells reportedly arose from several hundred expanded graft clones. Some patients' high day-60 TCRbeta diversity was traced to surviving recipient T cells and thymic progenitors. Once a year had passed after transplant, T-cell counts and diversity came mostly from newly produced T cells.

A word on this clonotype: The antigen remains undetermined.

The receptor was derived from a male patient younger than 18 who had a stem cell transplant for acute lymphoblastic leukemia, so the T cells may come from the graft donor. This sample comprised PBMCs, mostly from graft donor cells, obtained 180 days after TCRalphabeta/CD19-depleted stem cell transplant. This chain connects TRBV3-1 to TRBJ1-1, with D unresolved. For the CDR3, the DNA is TGTGCCAGCAGCCCGGCACTTTCCCCGAACACTGAAGCTTTCTTT. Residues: CASSPALSPNTEAFF.